These 27 T cell receptor beta chains came from one sample sequenced in a study of vaccination and CD4 T cells after COVID-19. The assay that was used to sequence DNA from cultured CD4+ T cells was the Oncomine TCR Beta short-read assay. TCRdb re-analysed the PCR reads in MiXCR, keeping a single row per CDR3 protein. The sample lists about 17,000 distinct CDR3 sequences; 60% were seen once. The treatment was: roughly 10-day PBMC culture with coronavirus spike peptide pools or control peptides (ViraFEST assay). Their recognized antigens are unknown. Sequencing was carried out using CD4+ T cells from blood, cultured in vitro. All receptors come from a human donor who had recovered from COVID-19.

The rearrangement links TRBV6-1 to TRBJ2-7; 7 bases align to TRBD2. The CDR3 sequence is 16 residues long. V lost 0 bases to trimming and J lost 4 bases; unmatched junction nucleotides: 9. CDR1 and CDR2 (germline): MNHNS, SASEGT. The CDR3 sequence is CASSEALGGYGYEQYF. The CDR3 DNA sequence: TGTGCCAGCAGTGAAGCCCTGGGAGGGTATGGGTACGAGCAGTACTTC.

The CDR3 is CASRPLLGLAGGVRTGELFF. CDR3 nucleotides: TGTGCCAGCAGGCCATTACTCGGCCTAGCGGGAGGGGTACGGACCGGGGAGCTGTTTTTT. V is TRBV28 and J is TRBJ2-2; 12 nucleotides match TRBD2. CDR1 and CDR2 (germline): MDHEN, SYDVKM. V lost 6 bases, J lost 5 bases, and 19 bases stayed unmatched. CDR3 length: 20 amino acids.

The chain carries TRBV6-1 and TRBJ2-3, with unresolved D. Between the trimmed V and J ends, which lost 7 bases and 2 bases, there was a span of 10 bases. Germline CDR1 MNHNS, CDR2 SASEGT. This CDR3 is 13 amino acids long. The CDR3 loop is CASTSSLTDTQYF. CDR3 DNA sequence: TGTGCCAGCACATCGAGCCTCACAGATACGCAGTATTTT.

This clonotype was counted a few times. The chain combines TRBV7-2 with TRBJ2-3; 9 bases fit TRBD2. Looked up from germline, CDR1 is SGHTA and CDR2 is FQGNSA. After removal of 4 bases from V and 9 bases from J, the junction contained 8 bases not matched to a gene. This CDR3 is built from 14 residues. CDR3 coding DNA: TGTGCCAGCAGCTCGACCAGGACTAGCGAAACGCAGTATTTT. Residues: CASSSTRTSETQYF.

This clonotype was seen only a few times. The V gene is TRBV20-1, the J gene TRBJ2-3, with D tentatively TRBD1 (5 bases). The germline V gene has CDR1 DFQATT and CDR2 SNEGSKA (reference sequence). Trimming shortened V by 2 bases and J by 6 bases, and 9 bases separated the two germline ends. The CDR3 is made up of 12 amino acids. This CDR3 is CSARLGLDTQYF. For the CDR3, the DNA is TGCAGTGCTAGATTGGGGCTGGATACGCAGTATTTT.

The rearrangement links TRBV7-3 to TRBJ2-2, with D perhaps assigned TRBD1 or TRBD2 (5 bases each). The CDR3 has 14 amino acids. CDR1 and CDR2 (germline): SGHTA, FQGTGA. With 5 bases removed from V and 10 bases from J, the gap between germline ends came to 17 bases. CDR3 protein: CASSPLNTGAELFF. CDR3 sequence (DNA): TGTGCCAGCAGCCCTTTAAACACCGGGGCGGAGCTGTTTTTT.

The rearrangement joins TRBV20-1 to TRBJ2-7; 7 bases align to TRBD2. Germline CDR1 reads DFQATT; CDR2 reads SNEGSKA (reference sequence). The ends lost 0 bases at V and 2 bases at J; junction bases unmatched: 7. This CDR3 comprises 15 residues. CDR3 in DNA: TGCAGTGCTAGAGACCTACGACGGGGGGCCTACGAGCAGTACTTC. It codes for CSARDLRRGAYEQYF.

There are a few counts of this clonotype. J is TRBJ1-1 and V is TRBV11-3; no clear D gene. The CDR3 extends over 14 amino acids. Germline values: CDR1 SGHNT, CDR2 YENEEA. The germline V and J ends were trimmed by 3 bases and 2 bases, with 10 bases remaining between them. The DNA of the CDR3 is TGTGCCAGCAGCTTTCAGGCTGTAAACACTGAAGCTTTCTTT. It yields the protein CASSFQAVNTEAFF.

This clonotype was seen more than once but under ten times. The V call is TRBV7-2, the J call TRBJ2-3, with 12 bases lining up with TRBD2. The CDR3 contains 16 residues. Germline-derived CDR1 and CDR2 are SGHTA and FQGNSA. V lost 5 bases, J lost 5 bases, and 8 bases stayed unmatched. CDR3 amino acids: CASSPSLAGGQDTQYF. The CDR3 DNA reads TGTGCCAGCAGCCCGTCCCTAGCGGGGGGGCAAGATACGCAGTATTTT.

This clonotype was found a few times. V and J are TRBV25-1 and TRBJ1-4; 9 positions agree with TRBD1. V lost 5 bases and J lost 2; bases outside the gene matches: 3. CDR3 length: 15 amino acids. Per the germline V gene, CDR1 is MGHDK and CDR2 is SYGVNS. The CDR3 bases are TGTGCCAGCAGTAACGACAGGGGGACTAATGAAAAACTGTTTTTT. Its protein is CASSNDRGTNEKLFF.

The V call is TRBV6-1, the J call TRBJ1-1; TRBD1 aligns across 7 bases. J lost 10 bases, V lost 1 base, and 9 bases had no gene match. Germline V lookup: CDR1 MNHNS, CDR2 SASEGT. The CDR3 length is 14 residues. Here the CDR3 reads CASSEGGARGSAFF. CDR3 nucleotide sequence: TGTGCCAGCAGTGAAGGTGGTGCCAGGGGGTCAGCTTTCTTT.

The chain is built from TRBV6-1 and TRBJ1-4, with unresolved D. CDR1 MNHNS and CDR2 SASEGT come from the germline V gene. V lost 6 bases to trimming and J lost 15 bases, with 11 bases between them. CDR3 length equals 10 residues. The CDR3 is CASSPRDVFF. DNA for the CDR3: TGTGCCAGCAGCCCAAGGGATGTGTTTTTT.

The J gene is TRBJ2-2, the V gene TRBV6-5; D remains unclear. Germline V lookup: CDR1 MNHEY, CDR2 SVGAGI. The CDR3 runs 12 residues. V was cut by 2 bases and J by 6 bases, with 4 bases left in between. The CDR3 loop reads CASSYQPGELFF. CDR3 DNA sequence: TGTGCCAGCAGTTACCAGCCCGGGGAGCTGTTTTTT.

The rearrangement links TRBV7-9 to TRBJ1-6, with unresolved D. The CDR3 length is 14 residues. Germline V CDR1 and CDR2: SEHNR, FQNEAQ (reference sequence). V lost 1 base and J 4 bases, leaving 5 bases between the germline ends. In DNA, the CDR3 is TGTGCCAGCAGCTTAGAGGTGTATAATTCACCCCTCCACTTT. Protein sequence: CASSLEVYNSPLHF.

CDR3 residues: CASSVGLEEGNTIYF. In DNA, the CDR3 is TGTGCCAGCAGCGTAGGGCTTGAGGAGGGAAACACCATATATTTT. The chain carries TRBV9 and TRBJ1-3; no clear D gene. V lost 0 bases and J 4 bases, leaving 11 bases between the germline ends. Germline V gene data show CDR1 as SGDLS and CDR2 as YYNGEE. There are 15 residues in the CDR3.

The V call is TRBV20-1, the J call TRBJ2-2; D ambiguous. From germline, CDR1 is DFQATT and CDR2 SNEGSKA (reference sequence). The CDR3 is made up of 14 amino acids. The V end lost 0 bases, the J end lost 5 bases, and 10 bases lay between the germline ends. The chain's CDR3 is CSARDLDLTGELFF. DNA of the CDR3: TGCAGTGCTAGAGACCTCGACTTGACCGGGGAGCTGTTTTTT.

The gene calls are TRBV20-1 and TRBJ2-3; TRBD2 matches 13 bases. The germline CDR1 and CDR2 sequences are DFQATT and SNEGSKA (reference sequence). This CDR3 has 14 amino acids. After removal of 5 bases from V and 5 bases from J, the junction contained 4 bases not matched to a gene. This CDR3 is CSAWGLAGIDTQYF. CDR3 bases: TGCAGTGCTTGGGGACTAGCGGGAATAGATACGCAGTATTTT.

The chain carries TRBV7-2 and TRBJ1-5; no definite D call. In germline, CDR1 is SGHTA, CDR2 FQGNSA. Trimming left V 1 base short and J 2 bases short, with 12 bases between. The CDR3 extends over 16 amino acids. The CDR3 nucleotides are TGTGCCAGCAGCTTAGAGGCGGTTTGGGGCAATCAGCCCCAGCATTTT. It is translated as CASSLEAVWGNQPQHF. Drawing the rest from reference TRBV7-2 and TRBJ1-5, the complete variable domain is GAGVSQSPSNKVTEKGKDVELRCDPISGHTALYWYRQSLGQGLEFLIYFQGNSAPDKSGLPSDRFSAERTGGSVSTLTIQRTQQEDSAVYLCASSLEAVWGNQPQHFGDGTRLSIL.

The chain has TRBV24-1 and TRBJ2-1; D assignment may be TRBD1 or TRBD2 (6 bases each). Germline CDR1 is KGHDR and CDR2 is SFDVKD. This CDR3 has 16 residues. V lost 4 bases and J lost 3, with 15 bases in between. CDR3 protein: CATSEGPGEDYNEQFF. The CDR3 coding sequence is TGTGCCACCAGTGAGGGCCCAGGGGAGGACTACAATGAGCAGTTCTTC.

This chain uses TRBV5-4 with TRBJ2-5, with TRBD2 matching over 10 bases. This CDR3 has 16 amino acids. CDR1 is SGHNT and CDR2 is YYREEE in the germline V gene (reference sequence). Trimming took 0 bases from V and 1 from J; bases not matched to a gene: 3. The CDR3 DNA is TGTGCCAGCAGCTTGGTAGCGGGGGGCCCCCAAGAGACCCAGTACTTC. This sequence encodes CASSLVAGGPQETQYF.

J is TRBJ1-1 and V is TRBV6-1, with 7 bases aligning to TRBD1. The germline V gene encodes CDR1 MNHNS and CDR2 SASEGT. Trimming took 4 bases from V and 3 from J; bases not matched to a gene: 5. The CDR3 runs to 14 residues. DNA for the CDR3: TGTGCCAGCAGTGCTACAGGGGAGGACACTGAAGCTTTCTTT. The encoded protein is CASSATGEDTEAFF.

This sequence joins TRBV20-1 and TRBJ2-7, with TRBD2 matching over 10 bases. Per the germline V gene, CDR1 is DFQATT and CDR2 is SNEGSKA (reference sequence). The junction had 7 bases not matched to a gene; V was cut back by 5 bases and J by 0 bases. This CDR3 is 15 amino acids long. CDR3 sequence reads: CSAERIAGGSYEQYF. The CDR3 nucleotides are TGCAGTGCTGAGCGAATAGCGGGAGGCTCCTACGAGCAGTACTTC.

This clonotype was picked up one time. J is TRBJ2-5 and V is TRBV29-1; TRBD1 or TRBD2 may be the D gene (6 bases each). This CDR3 is 12 amino acids long. Germline CDR1 reads SQVTM; CDR2 reads ANQGSEA. The V gene lost 3 bases and the J gene lost 3 bases, with 8 bases spanning the gap. The CDR3 DNA reads TGCAGCGTTGAGGAGGGGGAAGAGACCCAGTACTTC. It codes for CSVEEGEETQYF.

Written as DNA, the CDR3 is TGTGCCCGGGGGACCCAGTACTTC. It specifies CARGTQYF. The chain employs TRBV6-4 and TRBJ2-5, with D possibly TRBD2 on 5 matching bases. The CDR3 spans 8 residues. V lost 11 bases and J 7 bases, leaving 5 bases between the germline ends. Germline V lookup: CDR1 MRHNA, CDR2 SNTAGT.

In this sample, this clonotype turned up a few times. This sequence joins TRBV6-1 and TRBJ1-5, with D uncertain. Trimming stripped 2 bases from V and 4 bases from J, with 6 bases between. Germline values: CDR1 MNHNS, CDR2 SASEGT. The CDR3 covers 13 residues. CDR3 DNA: TGTGCCAGCAGTGAAAACAAGAATCAGCCCCAGCATTTT. This codes for CASSENKNQPQHF.

This clonotype was observed a few times. The genes are TRBV6-1 and TRBJ1-6; 8 bases are shared with TRBD1. The CDR3 has 17 amino acids. From germline, CDR1 is MNHNS and CDR2 SASEGT. Unmatched junction bases numbered 14, after V lost 6 bases and J lost 7 bases. DNA of the CDR3: TGTGCCAGCAGAGACAGGGGTGGCCCAACGGTAAATTCACCCCTCCACTTT. Translating it yields CASRDRGGPTVNSPLHF.

In its sample, this clonotype was seen a few times. V and J are TRBV11-3 and TRBJ2-3, with 9 positions matching TRBD2. The CDR3 consists of 15 residues. In germline, CDR1 is SGHNT, CDR2 YENEEA. The junction had 3 bases not matched to a gene; V was cut back by 1 base and J by 4 bases. The CDR3, as DNA: TGTGCCAGCAGCTTAGGACTAGCGGACGCAGATACGCAGTATTTT. This encodes CASSLGLADADTQYF.